Following are 19 T cell receptor beta chains from one sample sequenced in a study of tumor-infiltrating lymphocytes in glioblastoma multiforme. TCR beta libraries were built from RNA through three nested multiplex PCR rounds using modified ARM-PCR. MiXCR, run by TCRdb on the multiplex PCR reads, gives a single entry per CDR3 protein. The table has roughly 9,600 distinct CDR3 sequences, about 70% seen once. Sequenced: brain tumor tissue. Every receptor here comes from a male donor with glioblastoma.

A note on this clonotype: One junction end does not reproduce the germline sequence, and a read error may be involved. The chain combines TRBV2 with TRBJ2-1, with 10 bases lining up with TRBD2. This CDR3 is built from 15 residues. Germline CDR1 is SNHLY and CDR2 is FYNNEI. As DNA, the CDR3 is TGTGCCAGCAGTGTCCCACTAGCGGGAAGCAATGGGCAGTTCTTC. Its translation: CASSVPLAGSNGQFF. Full variable domain (remainder filled in from reference TRBV2 and TRBJ2-1): EPEVTQTPSHQVTQMGQEVILRCVPISNHLYFYWYRQILGQKVEFLVSFYNNEISEKSEIFDDQFSVERPDGSNFTLKIRSTKLEDSAMYFCASSVPLAGSNGQFFGPGTRLTVL.

The table lists this clonotype with many counts. This chain connects TRBV6-5 to TRBJ2-5; 7 positions match TRBD1. CDR1 and CDR2 from the germline V gene are MNHEY and SVGAGI. The trim removed 4 bases at V and 5 bases at J, leaving 4 bases unmatched. The CDR3 runs 13 residues. Here the CDR3 reads CASSSYRGETQYF. The CDR3 DNA reads TGTGCCAGCAGTTCTTACAGGGGCGAGACCCAGTACTTC.

This chain joins TRBV6-5 and TRBJ1-5, with D unresolved. Germline V gene sequence: CDR1 MNHEY, CDR2 SVGAGI. This CDR3 contains 13 residues. V lost 5 bases to trimming and J lost 3 bases, with 8 bases between them. The CDR3 loop reads CASSRVTNQPQHF. DNA for the CDR3: TGTGCCAGCAGTAGAGTTACCAATCAGCCCCAGCATTTT.

This clonotype has just a few counts. This chain connects TRBV20-1 to TRBJ2-2; D unresolved. Deletions cut 1 base from V and 0 bases from J, with 6 bases between. Per germline, CDR1 DFQATT and CDR2 SNEGSKA (reference sequence). The CDR3 totals 14 residues. The CDR3 DNA is TGCAGTGCTAGAGGGAATACGAACACCGGGGAGCTGTTTTTT. It encodes CSARGNTNTGELFF.

Only a few counts were recorded for this clonotype. The chain links TRBV12-3 or TRBV12-4 to TRBJ1-3; D is uncertain. Trimming left V 2 bases short and J 0 bases short, with 14 bases between. The CDR3 length is 17 residues. The CDR3 nucleotides read TGTGCCAGCAGTTTATCCCCTAGGGATATCTCTGGAAACACCATATATTTT. This sequence encodes CASSLSPRDISGNTIYF.

This clonotype is medium-sized (0.01 to 0.1%) by share. The chain recombines TRBV12-3 or TRBV12-4 with TRBJ2-5; 8 positions match TRBD2. Germline trimming cut 5 bases from V and 2 bases from J; bases unmatched to any gene: 10. The CDR3 loop spans 16 amino acids. CDR3 residues: CASSPGTSRSQETQYF. The CDR3 nucleotides are TGTGCCAGCAGTCCCGGGACTAGTCGTTCGCAAGAGACCCAGTACTTC.

This clonotype was counted a single time. Because the CDR3's place on the DNA is in doubt, the DNA is left out and the CDR3 is given as listed by TCRdb. The rearrangement links TRBV11-3 to TRBJ2-3; TRBD2 reflects the table's D call only, with no check against the DNA. Germline CDR1 is SGHNT and CDR2 is YENEEA. Termini included, the CDR3 measures 19 amino acids. CDR3 region: CASSLSSGGVARGTDTPYF.

The chain is built from TRBV11-1 and TRBJ1-1; TRBD1 is a possible D gene (6 bases). The ends were cut back, 5 bases at V and 4 bases at J, with 17 bases in the middle. The germline V gene encodes CDR1 SGHAT and CDR2 FQDESV (reference sequence). The CDR3 is 15 amino acids. CDR3 sequence: CASSLPGTWGTEAFF. In DNA, the CDR3 is TGTGCCAGCAGCCTCCCAGGGACATGGGGCACTGAAGCTTTCTTT.

As regards this clonotype: Compared with germline, one end of the junction differs, possibly owing to a read error. This chain uses TRBV11-3 with TRBJ1-1; D is uncertain. CDR3 length equals 13 residues. The germline CDR1 and CDR2 sequences are SGHNT and YENEEA. The CDR3 sequence is CASSLRESTEVFF. CDR3 sequence (DNA): TGTGCCAGCAGCTTACGGGAGTCCACTGAAGTTTTCTTT.

The V gene is TRBV10-3, the J gene TRBJ2-3; tentatively, D is TRBD1 (5 bases). CDR3 length: 13 amino acids. Trimming stripped 5 bases from V and 1 base from J, with 7 bases between. Looked up from germline, CDR1 is ENHRY and CDR2 is SYGVKD. CDR3 residues: CAISKQGTDTQYF. The DNA of the CDR3 is TGTGCCATCAGTAAACAGGGCACAGATACGCAGTATTTT.

The genes are TRBV11-2 and TRBJ2-1; weak D call: TRBD2 (6 bases). This CDR3 has 13 residues. Trimming pared 1 base from V and 9 bases from J, leaving 10 bases between. Germline V CDR1 and CDR2: SGHAT, FQNNGV. DNA of the CDR3: TGTGCCAGCAGCTTAGGGCTAGCGTCTGAGCAGTTCTTC. Protein: CASSLGLASEQFF.

The rearrangement joins TRBV27 to TRBJ2-1; D uncertain. Trimming shortened V by 3 bases and J by 5 bases, and 8 bases separated the two germline ends. Germline V CDR1 and CDR2: MNHEY, SMNVEV (reference sequence). CDR3 length: 13 amino acids. Here the CDR3 DNA reads TGTGCCAGCAGTTTCGCAACTAACAATGAGCAGTTCTTC. Its translation is CASSFATNNEQFF.

V usage is TRBV11-3 and J usage is TRBJ2-4; tentatively, D is TRBD2 (6 bases). The germline V gene encodes CDR1 SGHNT and CDR2 YENEEA. This CDR3 comprises 14 residues. Trimming took off 1 base at V and 7 bases at J, with 11 bases between the two ends. For the CDR3, the DNA is TGTGCCAGCAGCTTAGGAGGCGGGGAGAACATTCAGTACTTC. It specifies CASSLGGGENIQYF. Supplemented by reference TRBV11-3 and TRBJ2-4, the full variable domain reads EAGVVQSPRYKIIEKKQPVAFWCNPISGHNTLYWYLQNLGQGPELLIRYENEEAVDDSQLPKDRFSAERLKGVDSTLKIQPAELGDSAVYLCASSLGGGENIQYFGAGTRLSVL.

A remark on this clonotype: One end of the junction fails to match germline, which may point to a read error. The CDR3 sequence: CNASDQLCAFF. In DNA form, the CDR3 reads TGCAATGCTAGTGACCAGCTTTGCGCTTTCTTT. The chain combines TRBV20-1 with TRBJ1-1; no definite D call. This CDR3 comprises 11 residues. Germline V gives CDR1 DFQATT, CDR2 SNEGSKA (reference sequence).

In regard to this clonotype: A read error may produce the germline difference seen at one junction end. The chain links TRBV6-5 to TRBJ2-7; D is unclear. Germline CDR1 MNHEY, CDR2 SVGAGI. The CDR3 contains 13 residues. CDR3 sequence: CASSYSRIYKQYF. The CDR3 region has the DNA TGTGCCAGCAGTTATTCCCGGATCTACAAGCAGTACTTC.

The chain recombines TRBV5-6 with TRBJ2-5, with no clear D. Per germline, CDR1 SGHDT and CDR2 YYEEEE. Deletions cut 4 bases from V and 5 bases from J, with 9 bases between. CDR3 length equals 12 residues. Here the CDR3 DNA reads TGTGCCAGCAGCACGGGTCGGGAGACCCAGTACTTC. It is translated as CASSTGRETQYF.

Turning to this clonotype: The junction departs from germline at one end; a sequencing error may be responsible. DNA for the CDR3: TGTGCCATCAGTAAAGGGACATCGAACACTGAAGCTTTCTTT. It codes for CAISKGTSNTEAFF. The chain is built from TRBV6-5 and TRBJ1-1; possibly TRBD1 for D (6 bases). The CDR3 covers 14 residues. Germline CDR1 and CDR2: MNHEY and SVGAGI.

To note about this clonotype: The CDR3 does not end in the conserved phenylalanine or tryptophan, so this is likely a read error. This chain connects TRBV4-2 to TRBJ2-3; 9 nucleotides align to TRBD2. The CDR3 loop spans 17 amino acids. Looked up from germline, CDR1 is LGHNA and CDR2 is YNFKEQ. CDR3 sequence: CASSQEWASGTTDTQYL. The DNA of the CDR3 is TGTGCTAGCAGCCAAGAGTGGGCTAGCGGGACCACAGATACGCAGTATTTG.

As concerns this clonotype: Just one base apart from a much larger clone, this may be a read error. The V gene is TRBV6-5, the J gene TRBJ2-3; 8 bases line up with TRBD1. There are 15 residues in the CDR3. Germline V gene lookup returns CDR1 MNHEY and CDR2 SVGAGI. With V trimmed by 2 bases and J by 1 base, 2 bases remained unmatched. The CDR3 DNA follows: TGTGCCAGCAGTTACCCGACAGGGGGCACAGATACGCAGTATTTT. Residues: CASSYPTGGTDTQYF.